What follows describes a single T cell receptor beta chain. The entry originates in a study of OX40 agonist ivuxolimab in advanced cancers. Study background: The dose-escalation cohort had hepatocellular carcinoma, melanoma, renal cell or head and neck cancer. Three patients had partial responses: one hepatocellular carcinoma, two cutaneous melanoma.

There are 14 residues in the CDR3. V shed 5 bases, J shed 9 bases, and the junction held 5 bases outside the gene matches. Germline V CDR1 and CDR2: PRHDT, FYEKMQ (reference sequence). Profiling relied on immunoSEQ multiplex PCR, and the TCRdb table lists in-frame clones only, not all of them. The table lists about 91,000 clones, approximately 85% of them singletons. Patients with a history of autoimmune disease or on systemic immunosuppression were excluded. The rearrangement joins TRBV13 to TRBJ1-6, with TRBD1 matching over 9 bases. The source of this sequence is an adult with an advanced solid tumor such as melanoma, head and neck, liver or kidney cancer. Source: CD4+ or CD8+ T cells sorted from blood, taken in a trial of the OX40 agonist ivuxolimab. This CDR3 is CASSRGTGTSPLHF. CDR3 nucleotides: TGTGCCAGCAGCCGCGGGACAGGGACTTCACCCCTCCACTTT.